What follows are 25 T cell receptor beta chains derived from one specimen sequenced in a study of cytomegalovirus exposure and HLA in healthy donors. This PCR relied on a set of 60 Vbeta primers and 13 Jbeta primers. Sequencing used immunoSEQ multiplex PCR; TCRdb keeps in-frame clones, though not all of them. The sample includes 60,000 to 65,000 clones, more than 75% of them seen just once. Sequencing was carried out using PBMCs. These receptors all stem from a man aged 18 to 30 in good health and CMV-seronegative.

V usage is TRBV29-1 and J usage is TRBJ1-1, with a tentative D call TRBD1 (5 bases). The CDR3 runs to 11 residues. V lost 8 bases, J lost 10 bases, and 17 bases lay in between. Germline assignment: CDR1 SQVTM and CDR2 ANQGSEA. The CDR3: CSWWEGAGAFF. CDR3 DNA sequence: TGCAGCTGGTGGGAAGGGGCTGGAGCTTTCTTT.

This clone was observed once. The rearrangement joins TRBV7-6 to TRBJ1-6; TRBD1 might be the D (5 bases). Deletions cut 5 bases from V and 10 bases from J, with 12 bases between. This CDR3 region has 13 residues. In germline, CDR1 is SGHVS, CDR2 FNYEAQ. CDR3 region: CASSEGRGSPLHF. CDR3 bases: TGTGCCAGCAGCGAGGGACGGGGGTCACCCCTCCACTTT.

The CDR3 DNA sequence: TGTGCCAGCAGCCGGAGCTCCTATAATTCACCCCTCCACTTT. As protein: CASSRSSYNSPLHF. The chain is built from TRBV6-5 and TRBJ1-6; D not certain. The CDR3 consists of 14 residues. Deletions cut 6 bases from V and 0 bases from J, with 6 bases between. CDR1 and CDR2 (germline): MNHEY, SVGAGI.

A single count supports this clone. V gene TRBV27 combines with J gene TRBJ2-3; possibly TRBD1 for D (6 bases). This CDR3 region has 14 residues. V lost 1 base and J 4 bases, leaving 9 bases between the germline ends. The V gene's germline CDR1 is MNHEY and CDR2 SMNVEV (reference sequence). The CDR3 is CASSLYRASDTQYF. The CDR3 DNA follows: TGTGCCAGCAGTTTATACAGGGCCTCAGATACGCAGTATTTT.

The chain links TRBV7-9 to TRBJ1-2; D is unresolved. The germline V gene has CDR1 SEHNR and CDR2 FQNEAQ (reference sequence). The CDR3 runs 13 residues. Trimming removed 2 bases at V and 6 bases at J, with 10 bases between. This CDR3 is CASSLSQVDGYTF. The CDR3 DNA follows: TGTGCCAGCAGCTTATCGCAGGTGGATGGCTACACCTTC.

This rearrangement joins TRBV7-9 to TRBJ2-7; D may be TRBD1 (6 bases). CDR3 length: 15 amino acids. Trimming cost V 7 bases and J 2 bases, with 18 bases left between them. Germline V gene lookup returns CDR1 SEHNR and CDR2 FQNEAQ (reference sequence). The CDR3: CASIPLRDTAYEQYF. The CDR3 DNA follows: TGTGCCAGCATCCCACTCCGGGACACAGCCTACGAGCAGTACTTC.

The chain joins TRBV7-2 to TRBJ2-7, with 11 nucleotides matching TRBD2. This CDR3 is 15 amino acids long. With 5 bases clipped from V and 6 bases from J, the junction kept 9 bases outside the gene matches. Germline lookup yields CDR1 SGHTA and CDR2 FQGNSA. CDR3 in amino acids: CASSATSGVPSEQYF. DNA for the CDR3: TGTGCCAGCAGCGCGACTAGCGGGGTCCCCTCCGAGCAGTACTTC. The complete variable domain, with remaining parts taken from reference TRBV7-2 and TRBJ2-7, reads GAGVSQSPSNKVTEKGKDVELRCDPISGHTALYWYRQSLGQGLEFLIYFQGNSAPDKSGLPSDRFSAERTGGSVSTLTIQRTQQEDSAVYLCASSATSGVPSEQYFGPGTRLTVT.

The chain combines TRBV6-5 with TRBJ1-3; D is unclear. This CDR3 is built from 14 residues. CDR1 MNHEY and CDR2 SVGAGI come from the germline V gene. The germline V and J ends were trimmed by 6 bases and 3 bases, with 12 bases remaining between them. CDR3 residues: CASRTGVYGNTIYF. For the CDR3, the DNA is TGTGCCAGCAGAACCGGGGTATATGGAAACACCATATATTTT.

The chain combines TRBV29-1 with TRBJ1-2; D possibly corresponds to TRBD1 (6 bases). This CDR3 contains 11 residues. CDR1 is SQVTM and CDR2 is ANQGSEA in the germline V gene. Trimming shortened V by 1 base and J by 7 bases, and 7 bases separated the two germline ends. CDR3 DNA: TGCAGCGTTGAAGGAGGGGGTGGCTACACCTTC. Amino acid sequence: CSVEGGGGYTF.

V is TRBV28 and J is TRBJ2-7, with 10 bases lining up with TRBD2. This CDR3 spans 18 amino acids. Losses at the gene ends were 8 bases for V and 3 bases for J; bases not matched to a gene: 19. Germline V gene data show CDR1 as MDHEN and CDR2 as SYDVKM. The CDR3 DNA follows: TGTGCCAGCCAGGTCCAAGGACTAGCGGTCCCCGGGGGCTACGAGCAGTACTTC. Amino acids: CASQVQGLAVPGGYEQYF.

The rearrangement joins TRBV14 to TRBJ2-1; tentative D call: TRBD2 (6 bases). The CDR3 has 12 amino acids. Germline values: CDR1 SGHDN, CDR2 FVKESK. The V gene lost 5 bases and the J gene lost 6 bases, with 8 bases spanning the gap. The CDR3 here is CASSGGLNEQFF. Written as DNA, the CDR3 is TGTGCCAGCAGCGGGGGACTCAATGAGCAGTTCTTC.

The rearrangement joins TRBV5-1 to TRBJ2-1; 7 nucleotides align to TRBD1. The junction had 6 bases not matched to a gene; V was cut back by 4 bases and J by 2 bases. CDR3 size: 15 residues. CDR1 is SGHRS, CDR2 YFSETQ, per germline. The CDR3 reads CASSPRQGTYNEQFF. CDR3 bases: TGCGCCAGCAGCCCGAGACAGGGAACCTACAATGAGCAGTTCTTC.

The rearrangement joins TRBV27 to TRBJ1-5; TRBD1 is a possible D gene (5 bases). Germline CDR1 and CDR2: MNHEY and SMNVEV (reference sequence). The CDR3 covers 13 residues. Trimming removed 6 bases from V and 2 bases from J, with 8 bases in between. This chain's CDR3 is CASRRGGNQPQHF. The DNA of the CDR3 is TGTGCCAGCAGGCGGGGCGGCAATCAGCCCCAGCATTTT.

This CDR3 reads CASSPLGGGRANYGYTF. The CDR3 DNA is TGTGCCAGCAGTCCCCTAGGGGGGGGAAGGGCTAACTATGGCTACACCTTC. V and J are TRBV28 and TRBJ1-2; D is possibly TRBD1 (6 bases). This CDR3 has 17 amino acids. Germline CDR1 and CDR2: MDHEN and SYDVKM. Trimming removed 5 bases at V and 0 bases at J, with 19 bases between.

This clone was picked up one time. This chain connects TRBV30 to TRBJ2-3; 8 bases are a match to TRBD2. V lost 4 bases and J lost 2; bases outside the gene matches: 2. This CDR3 has 13 amino acids. CDR1 is GTSNPN and CDR2 is SVGIG in the germline V gene (reference sequence). CDR3 in DNA: TGTGCCTGGATAGCGGGGAACACAGATACGCAGTATTTT. Translated, it gives CAWIAGNTDTQYF.

The chain joins TRBV6-6 to TRBJ2-7; no definite D call. Germline loops: CDR1 MNHNY, CDR2 SVGAGI (reference sequence). V dropped 3 bases and J dropped 2 bases, with 2 bases sitting between them. CDR3 length: 11 residues. DNA for the CDR3: TGTGCCAGCAGTTATACCTACGAGCAGTACTTC. It yields the protein CASSYTYEQYF.

The chain carries TRBV6-5 and TRBJ2-2, with D possibly being TRBD1 (6 bases). V was clipped by 6 bases and J by 4 bases, with 9 bases between them. The CDR3 is 13 residues long. Germline V CDR1 and CDR2: MNHEY, SVGAGI. The CDR3 reads CASSPRGTGELFF. The CDR3 DNA sequence: TGTGCCAGCAGCCCCAGGGGCACCGGGGAGCTGTTTTTT.

The chain combines TRBV6-6 with TRBJ1-2; D remains ambiguous. The CDR3 is 12 amino acids. With 7 bases removed from V and 4 bases from J, the gap between germline ends came to 10 bases. Germline CDR1 and CDR2: MNHNY and SVGAGI (reference sequence). The CDR3 bases are TGTGCCAGCACCAGGCGCCCCTATGGCTACACCTTC. Its translation: CASTRRPYGYTF.

The V gene is TRBV2, the J gene TRBJ1-5, with 8 bases that match TRBD1. From germline, CDR1 is SNHLY and CDR2 FYNNEI. Trimming removed 7 bases from V and 6 bases from J; junction bases left unmatched: 8. The CDR3 is 14 residues long. The DNA for the CDR3 is TGTGCCAGCACACAGGGGGGGCGGAGTCAGCCCCAGCATTTT. Residues: CASTQGGRSQPQHF.

The gene calls are TRBV30 and TRBJ2-5; D is perhaps TRBD2 (5 bases). V was cut by 3 bases and J by 4 bases, with 6 bases left in between. The CDR3 has 11 residues. The germline V gene has CDR1 GTSNPN and CDR2 SVGIG (reference sequence). CDR3 region: CAWRRAETQYF. CDR3 coding DNA: TGTGCCTGGAGGAGGGCAGAGACCCAGTACTTC.

The gene calls are TRBV9 and TRBJ2-1; 14 bases agree with TRBD2. This CDR3 has 15 amino acids. Germline V gene sequence: CDR1 SGDLS, CDR2 YYNGEE. V was clipped by 2 bases and J by 7 bases; unmatched bases: 2. CDR3 DNA sequence: TGTGCCAGCAGCGTTGGACTAGCGGGAGGTAATGAGCAGTTCTTC. Residues: CASSVGLAGGNEQFF.

The chain joins TRBV10-3 to TRBJ2-5; D may be TRBD2 (6 bases). Germline loops: CDR1 ENHRY, CDR2 SYGVKD. Trimming took off 8 bases at V and 2 bases at J, with 9 bases between the two ends. The CDR3 contains 12 residues. For the CDR3, the DNA is TGTGCCATCGGCGGGGTTCAAGAGACCCAGTACTTC. This codes for CAIGGVQETQYF.

V and J are TRBV6-5 and TRBJ2-1, with 12 bases fitting TRBD2. V gave up 6 bases and J gave up 4 bases; unmatched junction bases: 1. This CDR3 spans 14 amino acids. CDR1 is MNHEY and CDR2 is SVGAGI in the germline V gene. The CDR3 is CASRLAGGYNEQFF. CDR3 nucleotide sequence: TGTGCCAGCAGGCTAGCGGGGGGGTACAATGAGCAGTTCTTC.

This clone was seen a single time. V usage is TRBV7-6 and J usage is TRBJ1-2; weak D call: TRBD1 (5 bases). This CDR3 comprises 12 residues. The germline CDR1 and CDR2 sequences are SGHVS and FNYEAQ. Trimming cost V 6 bases and J 8 bases, with 13 bases left between them. The CDR3 sequence is CASSFQGGGYTF. The CDR3 nucleotides read TGTGCCAGCAGTTTTCAGGGTGGGGGCTACACCTTC.

This clone was detected only once. The chain is built from TRBV6-4 and TRBJ1-1, with D unclear. V was shortened by 6 bases and J by 0 bases, with 11 bases between the two germline ends. The CDR3 runs to 14 residues. Germline assignment: CDR1 MRHNA and CDR2 SNTAGT. CDR3 sequence: CASRAGEMNTEAFF. Here the CDR3 DNA reads TGTGCCAGCAGGGCCGGGGAGATGAACACTGAAGCTTTCTTT.